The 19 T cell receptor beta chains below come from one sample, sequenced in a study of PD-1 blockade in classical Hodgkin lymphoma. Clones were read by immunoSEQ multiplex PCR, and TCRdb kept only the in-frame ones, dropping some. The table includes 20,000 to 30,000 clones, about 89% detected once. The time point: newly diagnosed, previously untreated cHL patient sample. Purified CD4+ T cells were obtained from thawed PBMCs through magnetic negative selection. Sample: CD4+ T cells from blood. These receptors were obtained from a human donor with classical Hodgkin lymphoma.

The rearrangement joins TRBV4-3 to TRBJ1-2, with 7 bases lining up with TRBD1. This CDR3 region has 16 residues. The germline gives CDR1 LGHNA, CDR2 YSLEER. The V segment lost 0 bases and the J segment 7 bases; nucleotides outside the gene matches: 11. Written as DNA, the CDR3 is TGCGCCAGCAGCCAAGAAGGTTGGACAGGCTTACGTGGCTACACCTTC. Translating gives CASSQEGWTGLRGYTF.

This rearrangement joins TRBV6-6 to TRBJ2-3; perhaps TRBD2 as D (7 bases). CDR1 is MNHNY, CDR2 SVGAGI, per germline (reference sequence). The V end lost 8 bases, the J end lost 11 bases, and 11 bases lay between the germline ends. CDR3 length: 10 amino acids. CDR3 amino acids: CASRGGGQYF. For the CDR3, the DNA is TGTGCCAGCCGAGGGGGGGGGCAGTATTTT.

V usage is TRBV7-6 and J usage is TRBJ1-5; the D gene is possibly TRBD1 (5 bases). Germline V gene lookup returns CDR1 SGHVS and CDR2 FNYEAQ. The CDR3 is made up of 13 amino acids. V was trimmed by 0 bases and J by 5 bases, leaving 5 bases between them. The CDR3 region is CASSLAGDQPQHF. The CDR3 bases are TGTGCCAGCAGCTTAGCAGGGGATCAGCCCCAGCATTTT. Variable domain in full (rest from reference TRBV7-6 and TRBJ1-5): GAGVSQSPRYKVTKRGQDVALRCDPISGHVSLYWYRQALGQGPEFLTYFNYEAQQDKSGLPNDRFSAERPEGSISTLTIQRTEQRDSAMYRCASSLAGDQPQHFGDGTRLSIL.

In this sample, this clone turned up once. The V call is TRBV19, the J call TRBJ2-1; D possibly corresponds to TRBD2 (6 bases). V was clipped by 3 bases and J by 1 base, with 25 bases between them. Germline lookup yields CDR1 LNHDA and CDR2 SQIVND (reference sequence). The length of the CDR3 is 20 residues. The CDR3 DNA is TGTGCCAGTAGTATCCAATTCGGGGGTCGGAACCTGGGGTCCTACAATGAGCAGTTCTTC. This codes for CASSIQFGGRNLGSYNEQFF.

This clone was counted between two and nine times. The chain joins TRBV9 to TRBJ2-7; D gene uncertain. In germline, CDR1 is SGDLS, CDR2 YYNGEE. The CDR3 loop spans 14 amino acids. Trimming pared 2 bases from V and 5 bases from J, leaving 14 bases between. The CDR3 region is CASSVRQNGNEQYF. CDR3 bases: TGTGCCAGCAGCGTGCGGCAAAATGGGAACGAGCAGTACTTC.

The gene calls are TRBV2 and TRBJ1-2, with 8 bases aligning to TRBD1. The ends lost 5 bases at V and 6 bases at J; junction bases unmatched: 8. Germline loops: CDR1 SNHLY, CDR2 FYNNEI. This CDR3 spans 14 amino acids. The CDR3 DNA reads TGTGCCAGCAGTCCGCCCGACAGGGGACATGGCTACACCTTC. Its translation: CASSPPDRGHGYTF.

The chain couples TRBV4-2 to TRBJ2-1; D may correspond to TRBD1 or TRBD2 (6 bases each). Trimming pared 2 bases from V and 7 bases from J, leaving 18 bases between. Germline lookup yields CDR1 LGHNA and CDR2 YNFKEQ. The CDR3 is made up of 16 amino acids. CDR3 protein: CASSQPTGAGGNEQFF. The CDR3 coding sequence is TGTGCCAGCAGCCAACCGACGGGGGCTGGAGGGAATGAGCAGTTCTTC.

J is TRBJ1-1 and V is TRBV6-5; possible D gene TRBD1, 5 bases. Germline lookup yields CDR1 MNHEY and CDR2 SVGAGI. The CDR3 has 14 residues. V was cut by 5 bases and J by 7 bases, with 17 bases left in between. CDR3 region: CASSRGGFGNEAFF. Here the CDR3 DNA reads TGTGCCAGCAGTAGGGGTGGCTTCGGAAATGAAGCTTTCTTT.

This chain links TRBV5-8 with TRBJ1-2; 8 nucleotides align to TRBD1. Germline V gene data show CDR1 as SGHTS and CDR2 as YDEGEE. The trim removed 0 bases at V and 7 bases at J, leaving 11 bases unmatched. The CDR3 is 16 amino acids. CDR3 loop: CASSLALTGAVRGYTF. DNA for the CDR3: TGTGCCAGCAGCTTGGCCCTGACAGGGGCTGTTCGTGGCTACACCTTC.

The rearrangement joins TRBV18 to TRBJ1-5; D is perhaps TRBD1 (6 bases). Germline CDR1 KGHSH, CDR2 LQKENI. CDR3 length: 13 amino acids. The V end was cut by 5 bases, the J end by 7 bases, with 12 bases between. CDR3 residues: CASSRGFLQPQHF. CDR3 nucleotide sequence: TGTGCCAGCTCAAGGGGGTTTCTGCAGCCCCAGCATTTT.

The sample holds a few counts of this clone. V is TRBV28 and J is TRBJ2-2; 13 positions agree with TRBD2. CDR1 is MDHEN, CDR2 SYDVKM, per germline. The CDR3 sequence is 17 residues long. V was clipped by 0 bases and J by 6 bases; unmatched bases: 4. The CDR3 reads CASSLWALAGGPGELFF. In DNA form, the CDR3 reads TGTGCCAGCAGTTTATGGGCACTAGCGGGGGGGCCCGGGGAGCTGTTTTTT.

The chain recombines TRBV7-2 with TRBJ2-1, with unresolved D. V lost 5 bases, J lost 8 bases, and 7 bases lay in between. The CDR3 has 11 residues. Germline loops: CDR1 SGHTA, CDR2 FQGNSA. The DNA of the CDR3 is TGTGCCAGCAGCCTTAGCCATGAGCAGTTCTTC. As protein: CASSLSHEQFF.

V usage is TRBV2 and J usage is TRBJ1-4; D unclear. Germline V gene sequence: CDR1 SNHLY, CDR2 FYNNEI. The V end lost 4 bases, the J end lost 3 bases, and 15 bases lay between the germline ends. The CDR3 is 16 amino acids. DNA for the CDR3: TGTGCCAGCAGTGGCGCGACACCGGCGGCTAATGAAAAACTGTTTTTT. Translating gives CASSGATPAANEKLFF.

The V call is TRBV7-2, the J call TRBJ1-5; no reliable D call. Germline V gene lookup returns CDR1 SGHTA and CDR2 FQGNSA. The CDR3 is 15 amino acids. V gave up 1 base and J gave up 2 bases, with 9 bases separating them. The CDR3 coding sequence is TGTGCCAGCAGCTTAGGCACCCATCGCAATCAGCCCCAGCATTTT. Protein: CASSLGTHRNQPQHF.

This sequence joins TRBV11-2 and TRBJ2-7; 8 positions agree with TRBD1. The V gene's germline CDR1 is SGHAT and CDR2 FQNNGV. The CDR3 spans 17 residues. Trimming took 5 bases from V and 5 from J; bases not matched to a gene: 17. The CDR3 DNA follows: TGTGCCAGCAGCCCGGGATTCGCTTCAGGGGGCTACAACGAGCAGTACTTC. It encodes CASSPGFASGGYNEQYF.

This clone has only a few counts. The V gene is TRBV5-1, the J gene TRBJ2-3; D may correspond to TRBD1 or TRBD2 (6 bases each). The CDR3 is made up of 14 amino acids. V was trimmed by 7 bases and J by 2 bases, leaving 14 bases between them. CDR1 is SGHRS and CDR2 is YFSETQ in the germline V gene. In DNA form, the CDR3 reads TGCGCCAGCGGGGCAGGGGAGGACACAGATACGCAGTATTTT. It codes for CASGAGEDTDTQYF.

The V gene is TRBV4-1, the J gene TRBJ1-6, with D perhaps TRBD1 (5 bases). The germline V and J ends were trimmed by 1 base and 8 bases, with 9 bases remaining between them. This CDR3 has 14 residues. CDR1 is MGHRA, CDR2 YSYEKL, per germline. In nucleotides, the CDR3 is TGCGCCAGCAGCCAAGGGGCAGGGTATTCACCCCTCCACTTT. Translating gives CASSQGAGYSPLHF.

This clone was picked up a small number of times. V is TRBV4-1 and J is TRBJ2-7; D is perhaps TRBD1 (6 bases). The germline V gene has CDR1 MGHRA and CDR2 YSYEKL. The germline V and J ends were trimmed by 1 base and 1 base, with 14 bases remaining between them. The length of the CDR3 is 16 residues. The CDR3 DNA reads TGCGCCAGCAGCCAAGCCTCGAGAGGGGGATCCTACGAGCAGTACTTC. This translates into CASSQASRGGSYEQYF.

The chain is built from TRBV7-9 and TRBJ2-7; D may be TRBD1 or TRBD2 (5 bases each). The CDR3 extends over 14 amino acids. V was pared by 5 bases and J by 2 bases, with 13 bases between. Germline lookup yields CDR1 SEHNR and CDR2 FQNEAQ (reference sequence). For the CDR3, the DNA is TGTGCCAGCAGCCGCCGGGACGGGGCCTACGAGCAGTACTTC. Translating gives CASSRRDGAYEQYF.